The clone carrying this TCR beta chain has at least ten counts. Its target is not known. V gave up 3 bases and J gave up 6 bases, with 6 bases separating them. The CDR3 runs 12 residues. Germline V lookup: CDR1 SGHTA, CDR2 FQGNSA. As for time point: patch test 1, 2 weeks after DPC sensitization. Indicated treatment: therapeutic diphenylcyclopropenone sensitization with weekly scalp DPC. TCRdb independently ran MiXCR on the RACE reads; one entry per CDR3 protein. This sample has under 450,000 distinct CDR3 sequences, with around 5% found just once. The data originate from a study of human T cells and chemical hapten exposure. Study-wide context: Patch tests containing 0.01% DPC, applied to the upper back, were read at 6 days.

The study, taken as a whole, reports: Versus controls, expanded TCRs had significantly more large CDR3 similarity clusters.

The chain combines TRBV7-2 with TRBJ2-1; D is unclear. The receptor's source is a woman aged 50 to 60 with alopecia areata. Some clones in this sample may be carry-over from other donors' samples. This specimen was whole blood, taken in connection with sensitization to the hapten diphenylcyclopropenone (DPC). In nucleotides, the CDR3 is TGTGCCAGCAGCTTGTGGGTCAATGAGCAGTTCTTC. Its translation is CASSLWVNEQFF.